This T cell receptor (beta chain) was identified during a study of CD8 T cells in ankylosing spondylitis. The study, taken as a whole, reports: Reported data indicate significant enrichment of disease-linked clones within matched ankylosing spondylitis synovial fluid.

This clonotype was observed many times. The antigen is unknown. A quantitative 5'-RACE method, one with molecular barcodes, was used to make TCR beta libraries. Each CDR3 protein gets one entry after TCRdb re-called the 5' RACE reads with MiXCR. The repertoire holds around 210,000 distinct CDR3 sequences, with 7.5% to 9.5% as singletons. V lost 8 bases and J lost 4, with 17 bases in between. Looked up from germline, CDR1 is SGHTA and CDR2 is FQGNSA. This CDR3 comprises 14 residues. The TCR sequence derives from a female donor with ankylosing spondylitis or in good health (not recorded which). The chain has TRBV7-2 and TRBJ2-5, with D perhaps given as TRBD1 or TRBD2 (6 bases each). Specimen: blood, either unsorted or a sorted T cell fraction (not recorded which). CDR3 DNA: TGTGCCAGCGAGATCCAGGGGAGGCGAGAGACCCAGTACTTC. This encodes CASEIQGRRETQYF.